This T cell receptor (beta chain) was identified during a study of shared clonotypes between healthy human individuals (dated by TCRdb to about 2020). Concerning the study at large: Two women and three men aged 18 to 49 years were included in the cohort. For each donor, three plates each were used for CD4 naive and CD4 memory, two plates were used for CD8 naive, and one plate was used for CD8 memory. The study deeply sequenced blood TCR repertoires of about 5 healthy adults to estimate repertoire size and the extent of clonotype sharing between individuals. Different laboratories and diverse techniques were used to prepare libraries and sequence TCR repertoires, to increase sequencing depth and limit assay-specific biases. Between about 0.85 and 10 billion PBMCs per donor were obtained by leukapheresis. Results and caveats for the whole study, not just this receptor: Across four donors, approximately 4.9% of naive CD4, 3.5% of naive CD8, 2.3% of memory CD4, and under 0.45% of memory CD8 clonotypes were shared. Based on pairwise subsampling, the degree of clonotype sharing among donors was expected to be affected by sequencing depth. Higher generation probabilities were observed for clonotypes shared by all four sorted-subset donors than for non-shared clonotypes. The small number of donors limited the genetic and exposure-history diversity represented. Estimated clonotype richness was generally larger for naive than for memory subsets. Sampling was limited to blood, and TCR repertoires in tissue likely differ from TCR repertoires in blood. Rarefaction of sorted-subset datasets indicated incomplete sequencing despite the large sequencing depth.

Donors were healthy HIV-negative adults with no recently reported acute infections or vaccinations. All donors were Caucasian adults living in Nashville, Tennessee, USA. CD4+ T cells were enriched by magnetic negative selection; naive cells were then positively selected on CD45RA, and the negative fraction formed the memory subset. After blood collection by leukapheresis, PBMCs were isolated using Ficoll-Histopaque density gradient centrifugation and then cryopreserved in the vapor phase of liquid nitrogen. Analytical flow cytometry was used to check the purity and quantity of every magnetically sorted T cell population. Each sorted fraction had its genomic DNA isolated and then quantified by UV absorbance on a Nanodrop 2000c. The CDR3 runs 17 residues from the cysteine to the phenylalanine. Only the CDR3 DNA is retained, 51 bases long and in frame from the first base. Using the deep immunoSEQ assay, multiplex PCR amplified TCR CDR3 regions from genomic DNA. Genomic DNA extracted from each cell subset was distributed evenly over all wells of several immunoSEQ 96-well plates, and each plate served as one replicate. For sorted subsets, each replicate PCR was loaded with about 0.2 ug genomic DNA, equivalent to 30,000 or so T cell genomes. The purified libraries were quantified using a Qubit 3.0 fluorometer, sized with a Bioanalyzer 2100, and then quantified again using the KAPA Library Quantification kit. Every immunoSEQ 96-well plate was sequenced on a dedicated single-read 150-cycle Illumina NextSeq 550 flow cell. Regarding the original processing steps: The immunoSEQ output contained only junctional sequences without quality scores, so filtering could not match that applied to full-length reads. To assign V/J genes and CDR3, sequences were annotated using PyIR, a Python wrapper for IgBLAST v1.9, with IMGT germline references. Reads were removed for weak V/J assignments (E-value above 1e-6), missing CDR3, stop codons, out-of-frame junctions, or ambiguous translated residues. V3J clonotypes were defined by identical inferred V gene, J gene, and CDR3 amino acid sequence. To compute the percentage overlap between repertoires, the number of shared unique clonotypes was divided by the size of the smaller repertoire. Repertoire richness was assessed with RTK rarefaction, the Chao1 estimator, and Recon v2.1 estimates of unobserved clonotypes. Generation probabilities for all TCRbeta clonotypes obtained by the gDNA method from several donors were computed using OLGA. TCRdb took this table from immuneACCESS and kept in-frame rearrangements with V and J called. Such tables lack part of the clones; where checked against another copy, unresolved V genes explain under half of the gap, and the rest is unexplained. The V and J calls and clone size were taken over from that table, and D and trimming were inferred from the DNA. The sample table shows about 2.3 million clones, and 85% to 95% are seen once. Of the sample, 0.3% to 0.4% is held by the ten largest clones.

This clone was seen a single time. Its antigen has not been determined. No qualities accompany the bases; no much larger clone lies one base away. This receptor chain uses TRBV21-1 and TRBJ1-5. TRBV21-1 is noted as a pseudogene. The sequencing input was naive CD4+ T cells from PBMCs. This sample's cell subset or site label indicates: CD45RA+ positively selected. The TCR was taken from a man between 18 and 29 years old in good health. Some clones in this sample may be carry-over from other donors' samples. The CDR3 in this case is CASRDGSNPNSNQPQHF. The DNA sequence reads TGTGCCAGCCGGGACGGAAGTAACCCCAATAGCAATCAGCCCCAGCATTTT.